The 30 T cell receptor beta chains in this list originate from one sample, sequenced in a study of beta chain features in type 1 diabetes (dated by TCRdb to 2016 to 2019). Library preparation was by the immunoSEQ multiplex PCR assay. All of the isolated RNA was reverse transcribed with the High Capacity cDNA Reverse Transcription Kit, so expressed TCRB transcripts were sequenced. Drawn from immuneACCESS, this table holds only the in-frame rearrangements with V and J called that TCRdb kept. Clones are partly lost; checked studies trace under half to an unresolved V gene and leave the rest unexplained. In this sample the table shows about half a million clones, 10% to 12% of which occur a single time. The top ten hold about 0.042% of the sample. Sequences were obtained from naive CD4+ T cells from blood. Taken with the paper, the label for cell subset or site translates to: true naive CD4+ T cells. All receptors derive from a woman under 30 in good health.

V usage is TRBV2 and J usage is TRBJ2-7; D is perhaps TRBD2 (6 bases). V was trimmed by 4 bases and J by 3 bases, leaving 13 bases between them. Germline values: CDR1 SNHLY, CDR2 FYNNEI. This CDR3 is built from 14 residues. The DNA for the CDR3 is TGTGCCAGCAGTGGAACCGGGACTTTCTACGAGCAGTACGTC. This sequence encodes CASSGTGTFYEQYV.

This clone was observed a few times. The rearrangement links TRBV29-1 to TRBJ2-7, with D uncertain. The CDR3 runs to 14 residues. CDR1 is SQVTM and CDR2 is ANQGSEA in the germline V gene. The V end lost 7 bases, the J end lost 2 bases, and 18 bases lay between the germline ends. CDR3 sequence: CSGVLTGRPYEQYV. The DNA for the CDR3 is TGCAGCGGTGTACTGACGGGCAGACCCTACGAGCAGTACGTC.

This clone was seen a few times. The chain carries TRBV25-1 and TRBJ2-3; 9 bases agree with TRBD1. This CDR3 region has 14 residues. V lost 7 bases and J lost 2; bases outside the gene matches: 4. Germline V gene sequence: CDR1 MGHDK, CDR2 SYGVNS. CDR3 coding DNA: TGTGCCAGCACCCGGGACAGGGACACAGATACGCAGTATTTT. This encodes CASTRDRDTDTQYF.

J is TRBJ1-2 and V is TRBV27, with TRBD1 identical over 7 bases. In germline, CDR1 is MNHEY, CDR2 SMNVEV (reference sequence). The CDR3 is 12 amino acids. V shed 5 bases and J 8 bases; nucleotides not matched to a gene: 5. The CDR3 protein is CASSVTGIGYTF. CDR3 in DNA: TGTGCCAGCAGTGTGACAGGGATAGGCTACACCTTC.

The chain couples TRBV6-6 to TRBJ2-1; D unclear. This CDR3 has 12 amino acids. The V gene's germline CDR1 is MNHNY and CDR2 SVGAGI (reference sequence). Trimming pared 6 bases from V and 3 bases from J, leaving 6 bases between. DNA of the CDR3: TGTGCCAGCAGCCAGGACTACAATGAGCAGTTCTTC. It yields the protein CASSQDYNEQFF.

This clone was seen more than once but under ten times. V is TRBV5-1 and J is TRBJ2-1; no firm D call. V gave up 0 bases and J gave up 5 bases, with 6 bases separating them. CDR1 is SGHRS and CDR2 is YFSETQ in the germline V gene. The CDR3 sequence is 13 residues long. In DNA form, the CDR3 reads TGCGCCAGCAGCTTGGGACCTAACAATGAGCAGTTCTTC. Its protein is CASSLGPNNEQFF.

The chain uses TRBV5-1 and TRBJ2-6; D unclear. The germline CDR1 and CDR2 sequences are SGHRS and YFSETQ. Trimming took off 4 bases at V and 0 bases at J, with 11 bases between the two ends. CDR3 length: 16 amino acids. The CDR3 region is CASSATESSGANVLTF. The CDR3 DNA is TGCGCCAGCAGCGCGACTGAAAGCTCTGGGGCCAACGTCCTGACTTTC.

This rearrangement joins TRBV10-3 to TRBJ2-7; 11 nucleotides match TRBD2. Per the germline V gene, CDR1 is ENHRY and CDR2 is SYGVKD. With V trimmed by 4 bases and J by 2 bases, 7 bases remained unmatched. CDR3 size: 16 residues. This CDR3 reads CAISGPTSGTPYEQYF. CDR3 sequence (DNA): TGTGCCATCAGTGGTCCGACTAGCGGGACTCCCTACGAGCAGTACTTC.

V usage is TRBV15 and J usage is TRBJ2-1; 11 bases match TRBD2. The CDR3 consists of 17 residues. After removal of 2 bases from V and 0 bases from J, the junction contained 3 bases not matched to a gene. The germline V gene has CDR1 LNHNV and CDR2 YYDKDF (reference sequence). CDR3 DNA sequence: TGTGCCACCAGCAGAAGTACTAGCGGGAGCTCCTACAATGAGCAGTTCTTC. Protein sequence: CATSRSTSGSSYNEQFF.

Turning to this clone: Additional DNA sequences in this sample encode the identical CDR3. This chain connects TRBV5-1 to TRBJ2-3; D might be TRBD1 (5 bases). The CDR3 is made up of 12 amino acids. Trimming left V 0 bases short and J 6 bases short, with 5 bases between. Germline V gene lookup returns CDR1 SGHRS and CDR2 YFSETQ. The CDR3 spells CASSLEGDTQYF. For the CDR3, the DNA is TGCGCCAGCAGCTTGGAGGGGGATACGCAGTATTTT.

The sample holds a few counts of this clone. The J gene is TRBJ2-7, the V gene TRBV10-3; D perhaps matches TRBD1 (12 bases). Germline CDR1 and CDR2: ENHRY and SYGVKD. Trimming left V 6 bases short and J 1 base short, with 34 bases between. The CDR3 has 21 amino acids. CDR3 protein: CAIRKRPGQGATSGTSYEQYF. The CDR3 DNA is TGTGCCATCAGGAAAAGGCCGGGACAGGGGGCGACTAGCGGGACTTCCTACGAGCAGTACTTC.

This clone has just a few counts. This chain uses TRBV7-3 with TRBJ2-3; 8 bases agree with TRBD2. CDR1 and CDR2 (germline): SGHTA, FQGTGA. J was trimmed by 5 bases and V by 4 bases; bases with no gene match: 5. The CDR3 is made up of 14 amino acids. CDR3 sequence (DNA): TGTGCCAGCAGCTCCGCGGGGGGCCAAGATACGCAGTATTTT. This codes for CASSSAGGQDTQYF.

This clone came up a few times. J is TRBJ2-7 and V is TRBV27; D remains ambiguous. Germline lookup yields CDR1 MNHEY and CDR2 SMNVEV (reference sequence). V dropped 6 bases and J dropped 3 bases, with 12 bases sitting between them. There are 13 residues in the CDR3. CDR3 amino acids: CASRGQNYYEQYF. The CDR3 DNA sequence: TGTGCCAGCAGAGGCCAGAACTACTACGAGCAGTACTTC.

This clone was observed a handful of times. The V gene is TRBV4-3, the J gene TRBJ2-1; 8 nucleotides line up with TRBD2. Trimming at V came to 9 bases and at J to 3 bases, leaving 7 bases not matched to a gene. The length of the CDR3 is 14 residues. CDR1 and CDR2 (germline): LGHNA, YSLEER. In DNA, the CDR3 is TGCGCCAGTGGAGCGGGAGTTGGCTACAATGAGCAGTTCTTC. It specifies CASGAGVGYNEQFF.

The chain carries TRBV23-1 and TRBJ1-5; 7 bases line up with TRBD1. TRBV23-1 falls under the ORF class, with uncertain function. V shed 0 bases, J shed 7 bases, and the junction held 6 bases outside the gene matches. The CDR3 is 15 amino acids. CDR3 in DNA: TGCGCCAGCAGTCAATCGGAAGGGGGCCAACAGCCCCAGCATTTT. Protein: CASSQSEGGQQPQHF.

A few counts support this clone. The gene calls are TRBV20-1 and TRBJ1-4; D not resolved. Germline V CDR1 and CDR2: DFQATT, SNEGSKA (reference sequence). The V and J ends lost 8 bases and 7 bases respectively, with 8 bases between them. The CDR3 spans 10 residues. CDR3 in amino acids: CSTGREKLFF. The CDR3 nucleotides read TGCAGTACTGGACGTGAAAAACTGTTTTTT.

This clone appeared a single time. The chain is built from TRBV7-9 and TRBJ2-6; no firm D call. There are 16 residues in the CDR3. Germline loops: CDR1 SEHNR, CDR2 FQNEAQ (reference sequence). Trimming took 0 bases from V and 0 from J, leaving 6 bases between them. The CDR3 DNA is TGTGCCAGCAGCTTAGCCCGTAGCTCTGGGGCCAACGTCCTGACTTTC. It codes for CASSLARSSGANVLTF.

This clone has a handful of counts. The CDR3 nucleotides read TGCAGCGTTGAAGGTTACCGGGCCGGGGAGCTGTTTTTT. Translated, it gives CSVEGYRAGELFF. This chain joins TRBV29-1 and TRBJ2-2; the D is unclear. Trimming shortened V by 1 base and J by 6 bases, and 9 bases separated the two germline ends. Germline-derived CDR1 and CDR2 are SQVTM and ANQGSEA. The length of the CDR3 is 13 residues.

This chain uses TRBV7-2 with TRBJ2-5, with D perhaps matching TRBD1 (6 bases). CDR3 length: 14 amino acids. The V gene lost 8 bases and the J gene lost 9 bases, with 22 bases spanning the gap. Germline V gives CDR1 SGHTA, CDR2 FQGNSA. CDR3 protein: CASESNRALGSQYF. The CDR3 DNA follows: TGTGCCAGCGAATCAAACAGGGCGCTGGGGTCCCAGTACTTC.

The chain carries TRBV6-5 and TRBJ1-1, with unresolved D. This CDR3 region has 13 residues. Germline V gene sequence: CDR1 MNHEY, CDR2 SVGAGI. The V end was cut by 7 bases, the J end by 3 bases, with 12 bases between. CDR3 DNA sequence: TGTGCCAGCATCCGACGAATGGACACTGAAGCTTTCTTT. The encoded protein is CASIRRMDTEAFF.

This clone was observed a handful of times. CDR3 in DNA: TGTGCCTGGACCCCAGGGTTGAATCAGCCCCAGCATTTT. Its translation: CAWTPGLNQPQHF. The chain links TRBV30 to TRBJ1-5, with a weak D call TRBD1 (5 bases). Trimming pared 4 bases from V and 4 bases from J, leaving 11 bases between. The germline V gene encodes CDR1 GTSNPN and CDR2 SVGIG (reference sequence). CDR3 length: 13 residues.

This clone turned up a few times. The chain carries TRBV13 and TRBJ1-4; 8 bases agree with TRBD1. The CDR3 is 15 residues long. CDR1 and CDR2 from the germline V gene are PRHDT and FYEKMQ (reference sequence). J was trimmed by 9 bases and V by 5 bases; bases with no gene match: 11. The CDR3 sequence is CASSRKDRGGQKLFF. The DNA of the CDR3 is TGTGCCAGCAGCCGAAAAGACAGGGGAGGTCAAAAACTGTTTTTT.

This clone was seen more than once but under ten times. The chain joins TRBV30 to TRBJ2-2; 9 bases map to TRBD2. Germline V gene lookup returns CDR1 GTSNPN and CDR2 SVGIG (reference sequence). The CDR3 loop spans 17 amino acids. Losses at the gene ends were 0 bases for V and 5 bases for J; bases not matched to a gene: 10. The CDR3 coding sequence is TGTGCCTGGAGTGTGAAGGCGGGAGGGCCAAGGACCGGGGAGCTGTTTTTT. It yields the protein CAWSVKAGGPRTGELFF.

This chain joins TRBV6-1 and TRBJ1-5; a possible D gene is TRBD1 (6 bases). V was clipped by 6 bases and J by 3 bases, with 12 bases between them. This CDR3 comprises 14 residues. The germline CDR1 and CDR2 sequences are MNHNS and SASEGT. The CDR3 loop reads CASRRTDLNQPQHF. The CDR3 nucleotides are TGTGCCAGCAGGCGGACAGACCTCAATCAGCCCCAGCATTTT.

This clone was seen a few times. The J gene is TRBJ2-1, the V gene TRBV29-1; 7 bases line up with TRBD2. The length of the CDR3 is 14 residues. Trimming took 4 bases from V and 7 from J; bases not matched to a gene: 10. The germline gives CDR1 SQVTM, CDR2 ANQGSEA. The CDR3 reads CSVVLGGRRNEQFF. The CDR3 nucleotides read TGCAGCGTTGTATTGGGAGGGCGGCGGAATGAGCAGTTCTTC.

The J gene is TRBJ2-6, the V gene TRBV18, with a possible D match to TRBD1 (6 bases). Germline CDR1 reads KGHSH; CDR2 reads LQKENI. The CDR3 has 18 amino acids. The V end was cut by 2 bases, the J end by 7 bases, with 21 bases between. The CDR3 DNA reads as TGTGCCAGCTCACCAATCTCGGCTACAGGGATCGGAGCCAACGTCCTGACTTTC. Translated: CASSPISATGIGANVLTF.

This clone was picked up a small number of times. The rearrangement joins TRBV14 to TRBJ2-2; D is possibly TRBD1 (6 bases). This CDR3 is built from 18 residues. Germline V gene sequence: CDR1 SGHDN, CDR2 FVKESK. Trimming stripped 2 bases from V and 2 bases from J, with 18 bases between. The DNA for the CDR3 is TGTGCCAGCAGCCAAAGATTCAGGGGCCGAGATAACACCGGGGAGCTGTTTTTT. It encodes CASSQRFRGRDNTGELFF.

The chain is built from TRBV30 and TRBJ2-1; 9 bases map to TRBD1. Germline trimming cut 3 bases from V and 6 bases from J; bases unmatched to any gene: 6. The germline V gene encodes CDR1 GTSNPN and CDR2 SVGIG (reference sequence). The CDR3 spans 14 residues. CDR3 bases: TGTGCCTGGAGACCCAGGACAGGGGTCAATGAGCAGTTCTTC. Its protein is CAWRPRTGVNEQFF.

The gene calls are TRBV5-6 and TRBJ2-5, with D tentatively TRBD1 or TRBD2 (5 bases each). The ends were cut back, 2 bases at V and 8 bases at J, with 16 bases in the middle. The CDR3 runs 14 residues. The germline gives CDR1 SGHDT, CDR2 YYEEEE. The CDR3 DNA reads as TGTGCCAGCAGCTTAAAGGGACGCCGGGGAACCCAGTACTTC. It specifies CASSLKGRRGTQYF.

This clone has only a few counts. Other DNA sequences in the same sample also yield this CDR3. The chain couples TRBV18 to TRBJ1-1; TRBD1 might be the D (5 bases). The CDR3 consists of 13 residues. Per germline, CDR1 KGHSH and CDR2 LQKENI. V was clipped by 6 bases and J by 2 bases, with 10 bases between them. CDR3 sequence reads: CASSSTGNTEAFF. In DNA, the CDR3 is TGTGCCAGCTCGTCCACAGGTAACACTGAAGCTTTCTTT.